This T cell receptor beta chain was found in a study of patients and donors after allogeneic stem cell transplantation (dated by TCRdb to 2020 to 2021). On this clonotype: It has no known antigen specificity. Base qualities are not at hand, and no much larger clone is one base apart.

The library was produced with RT-PCR. The sequencer was a NextSeq 550. The public sequencing data were trimmed at Q25 with fastp and processed into clonotypes with MiXCR by TCRdb, which kept only in-frame beta chains. Identical CDR3 protein sequences are pooled into one entry, listed with their most common genes and DNA. This sample holds under 200,000 distinct CDR3 sequences; roughly 31% were observed only once. The biggest ten clones account for approximately 3.5% of the sample. The receptor was derived from a human donor who was either an allogeneic HSCT recipient or a stem cell or donor lymphocyte infusion donor (not recorded which). It is not recorded whose cells these are; they may come from a transplant donor. Sequencing was carried out using blood, either unsorted or a sorted T cell fraction (not recorded which).

The CDR3: CASSPPQIGGVEQYF. The nucleotides read TGTGCCAGCAGCCCGCCACAGATCGGTGGGGTCGAGCAGTACTTC. The chain joins TRBV7-9 to TRBJ2-7; no D gene is confidently identified. CDR1 and CDR2, per the germline V gene (reference sequence), are SEHNR and FQNEAQ. V loses 5 bases of germline sequence and J loses 6 bases, and the interval between the two ends is 20 bases. The CDR3 covers 15 residues, taking in both the cysteine and the phenylalanine. Only the CDR3 DNA stays, 45 bases, in frame from base 1. With all but the CDR3 taken from the reference TRBV7-9 and TRBJ2-7 genes, the full variable domain is: DTGVSQNPRHKITKRGQNVTFRCDPISEHNRLYWYRQTLGQGPEFLTYFQNEAQLEKSRLLSDRFSAERPKGSFSTLEIQRTEQGDSAMYLCASSPPQIGGVEQYFGPGTRLTVT.